This T cell receptor beta chain was recorded in a study of blood T cells in healthy people across ages. Notes on the study in general: Long-lived donors exceeded aged donors in naive CD4+ cells and diversity. Unsorted PBMCs blocked a conclusive comparison of naive and antigen-experienced cells.

Total RNA, at least 5.5 micrograms per sample, came from PBMCs. This CDR3 spans 14 amino acids. CDR1 is LGHNA and CDR2 is YNFKEQ in the germline V gene. Through a sample-barcoded 5' primer and a J-beta primer mix, a second PCR was run for about 6 to 12 cycles. TCRdb redid the calling of the 5' RACE reads with MiXCR, one entry per CDR3 protein. The sample carries about a million distinct CDR3 sequences, more than 30% recorded once. As concerns this clonotype: Its antigen is as yet unknown. A junction end diverges from the germline sequence, so it may reflect a read error.

This clonotype originated in a man aged 18 to 30 in good health. The chain is built from TRBV4-2 and TRBJ1-2, with a possible D match to TRBD1 (6 bases). The specimen sequenced was blood. The CDR3 loop reads CVSRPEGGRDGYTF. CDR3 bases: TGTGTCAGCAGGCCCGAGGGGGGGCGAGATGGCTACACCTTC.